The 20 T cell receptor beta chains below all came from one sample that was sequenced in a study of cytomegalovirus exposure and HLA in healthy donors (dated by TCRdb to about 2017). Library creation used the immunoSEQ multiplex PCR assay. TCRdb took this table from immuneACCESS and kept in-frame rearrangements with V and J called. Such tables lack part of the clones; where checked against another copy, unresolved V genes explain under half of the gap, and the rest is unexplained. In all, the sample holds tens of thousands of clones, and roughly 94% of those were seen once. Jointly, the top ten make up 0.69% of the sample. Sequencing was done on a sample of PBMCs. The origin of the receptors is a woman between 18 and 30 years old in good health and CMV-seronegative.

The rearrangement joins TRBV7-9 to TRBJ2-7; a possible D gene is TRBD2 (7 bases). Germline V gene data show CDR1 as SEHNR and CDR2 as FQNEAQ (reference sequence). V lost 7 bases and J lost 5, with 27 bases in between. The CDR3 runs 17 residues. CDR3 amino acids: CASKILRSGGRRDEQYF. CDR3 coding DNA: TGTGCCAGCAAGATCTTAAGGTCCGGGGGGCGAAGGGACGAGCAGTACTTC.

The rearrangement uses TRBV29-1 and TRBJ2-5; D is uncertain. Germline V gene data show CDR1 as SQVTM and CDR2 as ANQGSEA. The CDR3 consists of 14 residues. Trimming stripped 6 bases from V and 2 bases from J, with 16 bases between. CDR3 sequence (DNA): TGCAGCGTACGGTATTCTACAGTTCAAGAGACCCAGTACTTC. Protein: CSVRYSTVQETQYF.

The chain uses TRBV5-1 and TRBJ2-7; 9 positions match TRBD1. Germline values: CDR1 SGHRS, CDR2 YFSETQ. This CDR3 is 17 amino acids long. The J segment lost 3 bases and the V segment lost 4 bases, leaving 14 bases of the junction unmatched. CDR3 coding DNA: TGCGCCAGCAGCCTGGTGGGGACGGGACAGGGTATCTACGAGCAGTACTTC. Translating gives CASSLVGTGQGIYEQYF.

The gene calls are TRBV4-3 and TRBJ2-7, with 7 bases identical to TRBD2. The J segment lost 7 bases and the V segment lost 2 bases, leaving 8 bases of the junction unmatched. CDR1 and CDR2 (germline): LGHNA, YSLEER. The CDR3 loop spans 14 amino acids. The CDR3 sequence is CASSQLGYGGEQYF. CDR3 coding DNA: TGCGCCAGCAGCCAACTGGGGTACGGGGGGGAGCAGTACTTC.

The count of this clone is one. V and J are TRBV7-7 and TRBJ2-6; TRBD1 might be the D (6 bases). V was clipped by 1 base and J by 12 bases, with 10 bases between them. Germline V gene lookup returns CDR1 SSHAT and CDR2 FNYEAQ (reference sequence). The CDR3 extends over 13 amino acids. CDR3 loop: CASSLVQGTVLTF. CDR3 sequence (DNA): TGTGCCAGCAGCTTAGTACAGGGAACCGTCCTGACTTTC.

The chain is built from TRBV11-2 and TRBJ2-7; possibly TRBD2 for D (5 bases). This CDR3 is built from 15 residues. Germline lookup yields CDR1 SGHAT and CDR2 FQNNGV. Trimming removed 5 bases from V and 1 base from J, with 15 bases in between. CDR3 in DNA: TGTGCCAGCAGCCCGTACCGGGAAAGGTCCTACGAGCAGTACTTC. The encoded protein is CASSPYRERSYEQYF.

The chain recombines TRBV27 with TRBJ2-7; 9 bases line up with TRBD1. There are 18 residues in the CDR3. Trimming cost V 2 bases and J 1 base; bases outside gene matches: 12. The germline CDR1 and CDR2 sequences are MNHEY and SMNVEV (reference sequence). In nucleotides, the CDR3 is TGTGCCAGCAGTTTACACCTTCCCCGGGACAGGGATTCCTACGAGCAGTACTTC. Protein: CASSLHLPRDRDSYEQYF.

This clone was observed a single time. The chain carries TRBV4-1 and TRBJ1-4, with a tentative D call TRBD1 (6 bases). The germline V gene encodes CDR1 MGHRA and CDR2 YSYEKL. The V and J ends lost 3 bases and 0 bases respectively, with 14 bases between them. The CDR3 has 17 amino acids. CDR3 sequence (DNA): TGCGCCAGCAGCCACCCCCAGGGGCGAACAACTAATGAAAAACTGTTTTTT. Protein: CASSHPQGRTTNEKLFF.

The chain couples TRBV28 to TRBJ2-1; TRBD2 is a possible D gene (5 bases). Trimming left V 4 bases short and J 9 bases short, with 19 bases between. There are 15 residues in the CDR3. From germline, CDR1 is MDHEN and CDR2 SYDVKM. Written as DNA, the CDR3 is TGTGCCAGCAGTTCCCCACGGACTGTCGGCGGTGAGCAGTTCTTC. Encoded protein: CASSSPRTVGGEQFF.

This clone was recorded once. DNA for the CDR3: TGTGCCAGCTCTTTCAACCGGGGAGGCACTGAAGCTTTCTTT. It encodes CASSFNRGGTEAFF. The rearrangement uses TRBV18 and TRBJ1-1; D call uncertain. The CDR3 consists of 14 residues. The germline gives CDR1 KGHSH, CDR2 LQKENI. The V and J ends lost 6 bases and 4 bases respectively, with 15 bases between them.

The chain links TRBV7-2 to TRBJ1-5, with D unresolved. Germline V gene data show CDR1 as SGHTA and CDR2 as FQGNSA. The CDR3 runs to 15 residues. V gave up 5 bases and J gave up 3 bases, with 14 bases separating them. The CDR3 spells CASSPRRRINQPQHF. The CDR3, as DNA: TGTGCCAGCAGCCCCCGGAGACGGATCAATCAGCCCCAGCATTTT.

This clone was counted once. CDR3 sequence (DNA): TGTGCCAGCAGTGCCCAGCTAGCGGGAGTAGCCAATGAGCAGTTCTTC. It codes for CASSAQLAGVANEQFF. This sequence joins TRBV28 and TRBJ2-1, with TRBD2 matching 10 bases. V was pared by 5 bases and J by 6 bases, with 10 bases of the junction left unmatched. The CDR3 covers 16 residues. Germline CDR1 and CDR2: MDHEN and SYDVKM.

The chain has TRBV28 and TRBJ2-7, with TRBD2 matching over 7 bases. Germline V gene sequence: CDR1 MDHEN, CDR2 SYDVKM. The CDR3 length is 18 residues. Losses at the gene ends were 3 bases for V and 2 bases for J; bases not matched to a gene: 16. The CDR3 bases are TGTGCCAGCAGTTTGCCTCTTTTGGGGGGGGGAGGGGCCTACGAGCAGTACTTC. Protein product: CASSLPLLGGGGAYEQYF.

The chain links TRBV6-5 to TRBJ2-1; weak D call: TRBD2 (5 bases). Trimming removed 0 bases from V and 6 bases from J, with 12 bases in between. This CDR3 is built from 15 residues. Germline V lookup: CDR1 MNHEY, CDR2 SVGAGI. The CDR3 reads CASSYSSPRGNEQFF. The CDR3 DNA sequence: TGTGCCAGCAGTTACTCAAGCCCCCGGGGCAATGAGCAGTTCTTC.

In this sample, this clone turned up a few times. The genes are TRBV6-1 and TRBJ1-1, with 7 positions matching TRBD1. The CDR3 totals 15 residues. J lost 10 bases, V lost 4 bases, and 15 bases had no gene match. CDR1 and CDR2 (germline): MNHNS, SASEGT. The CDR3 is CASSGGQAPLGRAFF. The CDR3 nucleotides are TGTGCCAGCAGTGGAGGACAGGCACCCTTGGGGAGAGCTTTCTTT.

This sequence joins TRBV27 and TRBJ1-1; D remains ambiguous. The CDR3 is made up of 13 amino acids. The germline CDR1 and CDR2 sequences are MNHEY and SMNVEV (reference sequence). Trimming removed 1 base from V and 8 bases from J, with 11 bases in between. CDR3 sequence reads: CASSLFSGYEAFF. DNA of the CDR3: TGTGCCAGCAGTTTATTTTCGGGATACGAAGCTTTCTTT.

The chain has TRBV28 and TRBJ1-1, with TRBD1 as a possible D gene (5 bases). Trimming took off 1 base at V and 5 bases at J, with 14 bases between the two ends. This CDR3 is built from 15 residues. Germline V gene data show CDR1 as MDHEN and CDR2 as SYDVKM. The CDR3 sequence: CASSLSGVGRTEAFF. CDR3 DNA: TGTGCCAGCAGTTTATCGGGGGTGGGGAGGACTGAAGCTTTCTTT.

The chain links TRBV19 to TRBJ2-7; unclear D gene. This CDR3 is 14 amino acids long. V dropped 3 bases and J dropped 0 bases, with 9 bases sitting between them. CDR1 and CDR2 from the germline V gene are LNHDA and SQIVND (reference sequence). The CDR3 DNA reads TGTGCCAGTAGTATTCGCAGAAGCTCCTACGAGCAGTACTTC. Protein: CASSIRRSSYEQYF. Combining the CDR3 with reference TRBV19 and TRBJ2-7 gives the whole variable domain DGGITQSPKYLFRKEGQNVTLSCEQNLNHDAMYWYRQDPGQGLRLIYYSQIVNDFQKGDIAEGYSVSREKKESFPLTVTSAQKNPTAFYLCASSIRRSSYEQYFGPGTRLTVT.

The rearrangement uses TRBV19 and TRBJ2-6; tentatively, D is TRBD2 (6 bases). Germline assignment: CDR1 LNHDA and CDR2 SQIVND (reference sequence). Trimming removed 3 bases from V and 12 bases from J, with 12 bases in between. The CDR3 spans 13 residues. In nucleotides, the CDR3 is TGTGCCAGTAGTATCCCCGGGGGATCCGTCCTGACTTTC. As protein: CASSIPGGSVLTF.

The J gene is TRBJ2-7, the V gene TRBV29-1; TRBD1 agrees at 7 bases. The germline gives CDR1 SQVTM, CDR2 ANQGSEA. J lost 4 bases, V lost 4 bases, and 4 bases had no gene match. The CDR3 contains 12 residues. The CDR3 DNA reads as TGCAGCGTTGGGACAGGCGCATACGAGCAGTACTTC. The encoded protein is CSVGTGAYEQYF.